This T cell receptor beta chain was recorded in a study of post-analysis software for immune sequencing data. Regarding the study as a whole: Relative to controls, patients with multiple sclerosis showed significantly lower normalized Chao1 diversity. A few TRBV segments (TRBV5-6, TRBV5-1 and TRBV20-1 among them) occurred more frequently in patients than in controls.

The CDR3 sequence is 13 residues long. Germline assignment: CDR1 SQVTM and CDR2 ANQGSEA. With 7 bases removed from V and 3 bases from J, the gap between germline ends came to 15 bases. Unique-molecular-identifier-tagged TCR beta cDNA libraries were used. The yield from roughly 1 to 10 million T cells was roughly 500,000 cDNA molecules in total. TCRdb independently ran MiXCR on the PCR reads; one entry per CDR3 protein. The sample consists of more than 500,000 distinct CDR3 sequences, approximately 31% of them appearing once. In the case of this clonotype: Its antigen is not known.

This TCR came from a girl aged 2 to 17 with multiple sclerosis. The chain recombines TRBV29-1 with TRBJ1-2, with D possibly matching TRBD1 (5 bases). The sequencing input was blood. The CDR3 sequence is CSGGGGSHYGYTF. CDR3 coding DNA: TGCAGCGGCGGGGGAGGGTCTCACTATGGCTACACCTTC.